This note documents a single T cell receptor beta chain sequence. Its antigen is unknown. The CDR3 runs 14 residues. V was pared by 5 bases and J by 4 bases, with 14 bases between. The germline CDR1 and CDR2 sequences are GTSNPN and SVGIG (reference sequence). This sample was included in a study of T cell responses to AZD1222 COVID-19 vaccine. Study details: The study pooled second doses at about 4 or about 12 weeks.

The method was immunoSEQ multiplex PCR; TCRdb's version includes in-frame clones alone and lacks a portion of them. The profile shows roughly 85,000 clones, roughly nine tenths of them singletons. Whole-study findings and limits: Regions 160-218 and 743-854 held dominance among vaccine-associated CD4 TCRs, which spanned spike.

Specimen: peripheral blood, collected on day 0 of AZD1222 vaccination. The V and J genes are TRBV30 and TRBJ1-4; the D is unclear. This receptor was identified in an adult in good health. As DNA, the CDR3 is TGTGCCTGGGCTCCCTGGGGAATTAATGAAAAACTGTTTTTT. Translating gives CAWAPWGINEKLFF.